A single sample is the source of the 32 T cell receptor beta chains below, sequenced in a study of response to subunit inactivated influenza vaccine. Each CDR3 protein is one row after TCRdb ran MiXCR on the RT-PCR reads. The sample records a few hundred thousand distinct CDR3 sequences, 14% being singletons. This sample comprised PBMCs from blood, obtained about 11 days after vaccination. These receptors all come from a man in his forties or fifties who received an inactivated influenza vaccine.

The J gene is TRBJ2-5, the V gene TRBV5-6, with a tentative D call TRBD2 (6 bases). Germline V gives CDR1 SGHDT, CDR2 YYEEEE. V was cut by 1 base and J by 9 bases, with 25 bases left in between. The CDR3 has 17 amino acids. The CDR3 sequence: CASSLNGLQPPRRAQYF. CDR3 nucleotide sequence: TGTGCCAGCAGCTTGAATGGGCTTCAACCCCCAAGGAGGGCCCAGTACTTC. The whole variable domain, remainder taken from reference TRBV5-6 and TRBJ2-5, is DAGVTQSPTHLIKTRGQQVTLRCSPKSGHDTVSWYQQALGQGPQFIFQYYEEEERQRGNFPDRFSGHQFPNYSSELNVNALLLGDSALYLCASSLNGLQPPRRAQYFGPGTRLLVL.

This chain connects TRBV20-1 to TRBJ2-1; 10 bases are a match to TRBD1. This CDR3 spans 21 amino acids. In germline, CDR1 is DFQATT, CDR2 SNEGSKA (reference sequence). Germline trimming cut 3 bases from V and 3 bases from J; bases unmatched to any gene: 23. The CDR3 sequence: CSARDTRRTGGYRFVYNEQFF. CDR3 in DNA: TGCAGTGCTAGGGACACCCGGCGGACAGGGGGTTACCGGTTCGTCTACAATGAGCAGTTCTTC.

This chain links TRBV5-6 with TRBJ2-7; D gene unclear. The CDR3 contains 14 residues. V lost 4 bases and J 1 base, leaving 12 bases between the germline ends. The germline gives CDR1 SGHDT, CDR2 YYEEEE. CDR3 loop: CASSVGWESYEQYF. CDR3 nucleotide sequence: TGTGCCAGCAGCGTCGGCTGGGAATCCTACGAGCAGTACTTC.

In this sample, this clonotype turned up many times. CDR3 amino acids: CASSRDSTNEKLFF. The CDR3 DNA reads as TGTGCCAGCAGTCGGGACAGCACAAATGAAAAACTGTTTTTT. This chain joins TRBV28 and TRBJ1-4, with 7 bases that match TRBD1. Germline values: CDR1 MDHEN, CDR2 SYDVKM. This CDR3 has 14 residues. The J segment lost 5 bases and the V segment lost 5 bases, leaving 5 bases of the junction unmatched.

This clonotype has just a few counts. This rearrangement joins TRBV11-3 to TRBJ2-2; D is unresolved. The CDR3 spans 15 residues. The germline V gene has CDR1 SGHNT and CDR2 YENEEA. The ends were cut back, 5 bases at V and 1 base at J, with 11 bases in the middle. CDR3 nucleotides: TGTGCCAGCAGCGACCACGGGCAGAACACCGGGGAGCTGTTTTTT. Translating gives CASSDHGQNTGELFF. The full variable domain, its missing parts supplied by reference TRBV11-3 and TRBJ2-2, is EAGVVQSPRYKIIEKKQPVAFWCNPISGHNTLYWYLQNLGQGPELLIRYENEEAVDDSQLPKDRFSAERLKGVDSTLKIQPAELGDSAVYLCASSDHGQNTGELFFGEGSRLTVL.

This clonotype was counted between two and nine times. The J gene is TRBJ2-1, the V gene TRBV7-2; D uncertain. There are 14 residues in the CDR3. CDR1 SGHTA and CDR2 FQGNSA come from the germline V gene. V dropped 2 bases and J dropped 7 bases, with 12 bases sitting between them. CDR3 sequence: CASSLLSLGNEQFF. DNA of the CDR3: TGTGCCAGCAGCTTACTTTCTTTGGGGAATGAGCAGTTCTTC.

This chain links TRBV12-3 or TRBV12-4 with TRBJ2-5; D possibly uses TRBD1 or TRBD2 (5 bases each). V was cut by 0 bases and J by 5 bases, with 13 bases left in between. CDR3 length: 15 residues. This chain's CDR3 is CASSLAGRALETQYF. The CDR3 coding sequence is TGTGCCAGCAGTTTAGCGGGACGGGCTCTGGAGACCCAGTACTTC.

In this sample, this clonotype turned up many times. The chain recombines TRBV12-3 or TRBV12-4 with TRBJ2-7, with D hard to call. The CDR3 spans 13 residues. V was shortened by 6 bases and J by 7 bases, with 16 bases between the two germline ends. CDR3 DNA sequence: TGTGCCAGCAGCCTTACCCCTTTAGGGGAGCAGTACTTC. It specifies CASSLTPLGEQYF.

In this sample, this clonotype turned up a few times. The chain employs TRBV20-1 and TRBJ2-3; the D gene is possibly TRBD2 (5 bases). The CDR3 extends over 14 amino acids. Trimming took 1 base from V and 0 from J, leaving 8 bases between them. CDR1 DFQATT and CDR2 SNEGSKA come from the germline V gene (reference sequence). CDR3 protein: CSARVRGSTDTQYF. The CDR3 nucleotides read TGCAGTGCTAGAGTTCGGGGTAGCACAGATACGCAGTATTTT.

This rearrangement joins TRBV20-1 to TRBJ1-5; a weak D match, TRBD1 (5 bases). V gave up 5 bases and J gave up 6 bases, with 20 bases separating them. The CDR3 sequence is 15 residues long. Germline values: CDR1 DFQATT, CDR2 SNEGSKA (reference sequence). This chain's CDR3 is CSASALSGRRQPQHF. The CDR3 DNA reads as TGCAGTGCTTCGGCTCTGTCGGGGCGGCGTCAGCCCCAGCATTTT.

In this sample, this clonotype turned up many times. CDR3 protein: CASSLGPPGTDTQYF. The CDR3 DNA is TGTGCCAGCAGCTTAGGCCCTCCGGGCACAGATACGCAGTATTTT. The chain joins TRBV7-2 to TRBJ2-3; D is unresolved. With 1 base removed from V and 1 base from J, the gap between germline ends came to 9 bases. Germline CDR1 SGHTA, CDR2 FQGNSA. This CDR3 is built from 15 residues.

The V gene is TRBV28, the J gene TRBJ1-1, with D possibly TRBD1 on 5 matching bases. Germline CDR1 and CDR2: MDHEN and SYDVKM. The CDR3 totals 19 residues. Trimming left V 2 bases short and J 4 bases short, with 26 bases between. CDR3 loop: CASSLAVGTAAAFGTEAFF. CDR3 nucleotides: TGTGCCAGCAGTTTAGCTGTAGGGACCGCCGCCGCGTTCGGCACTGAAGCTTTCTTT. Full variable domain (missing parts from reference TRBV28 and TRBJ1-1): DVKVTQSSRYLVKRTGEKVFLECVQDMDHENMFWYRQDPGLGLRLIYFSYDVKMKEKGDIPEGYSVSREKKERFSLILESASTNQTSMYLCASSLAVGTAAAFGTEAFFGQGTRLTVV.

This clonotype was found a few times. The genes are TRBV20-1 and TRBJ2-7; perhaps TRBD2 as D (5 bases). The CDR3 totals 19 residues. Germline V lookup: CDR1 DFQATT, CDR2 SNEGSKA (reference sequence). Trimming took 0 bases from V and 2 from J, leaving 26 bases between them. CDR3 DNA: TGCAGTGCTAGAGATCCCACCGGCCTAGGTGGGAGAGATCCCTACGAGCAGTACTTC. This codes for CSARDPTGLGGRDPYEQYF.

The CDR3 here is CASAGVAGANVLTF. As DNA, the CDR3 is TGTGCCAGCGCGGGCGTAGCTGGGGCCAACGTCCTGACTTTC. The rearrangement links TRBV18 to TRBJ2-6; perhaps TRBD2 as D (5 bases). The CDR3 runs 14 residues. From germline, CDR1 is KGHSH and CDR2 LQKENI. Trimming took 8 bases from V and 2 from J, leaving 10 bases between them.

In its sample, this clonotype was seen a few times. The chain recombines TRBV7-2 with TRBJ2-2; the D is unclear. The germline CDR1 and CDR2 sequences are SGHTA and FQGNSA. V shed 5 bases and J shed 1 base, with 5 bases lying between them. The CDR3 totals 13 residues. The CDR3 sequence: CASSTVNTGELFF. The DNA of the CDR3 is TGTGCCAGCAGCACCGTGAACACCGGGGAGCTGTTTTTT.

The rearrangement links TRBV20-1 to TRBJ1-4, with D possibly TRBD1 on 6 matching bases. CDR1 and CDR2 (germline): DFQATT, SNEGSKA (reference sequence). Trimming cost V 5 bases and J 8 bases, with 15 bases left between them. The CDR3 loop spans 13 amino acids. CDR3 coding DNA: TGCAGTGCTTTACAGGGTCGGGGGGAAAAACTGTTTTTT. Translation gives CSALQGRGEKLFF.

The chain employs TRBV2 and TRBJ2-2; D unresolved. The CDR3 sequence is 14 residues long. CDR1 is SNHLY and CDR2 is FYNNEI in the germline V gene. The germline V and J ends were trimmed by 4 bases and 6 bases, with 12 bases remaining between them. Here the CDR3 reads CASSARYDAGELFF. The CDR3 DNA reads TGTGCCAGCAGTGCGCGGTACGATGCCGGGGAGCTGTTTTTT.

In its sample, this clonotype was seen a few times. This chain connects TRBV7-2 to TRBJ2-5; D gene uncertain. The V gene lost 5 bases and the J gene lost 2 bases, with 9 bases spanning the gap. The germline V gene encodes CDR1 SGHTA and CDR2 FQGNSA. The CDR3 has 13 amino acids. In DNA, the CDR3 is TGTGCCAGCAGCCCCCGCATTCAAGAGACCCAGTACTTC. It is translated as CASSPRIQETQYF. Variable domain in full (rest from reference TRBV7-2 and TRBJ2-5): GAGVSQSPSNKVTEKGKDVELRCDPISGHTALYWYRQSLGQGLEFLIYFQGNSAPDKSGLPSDRFSAERTGGSVSTLTIQRTQQEDSAVYLCASSPRIQETQYFGPGTRLLVL.

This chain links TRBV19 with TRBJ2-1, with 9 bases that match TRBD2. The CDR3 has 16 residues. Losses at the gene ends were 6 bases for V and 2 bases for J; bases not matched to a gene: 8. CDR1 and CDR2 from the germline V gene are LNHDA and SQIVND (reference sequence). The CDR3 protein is CASSLSGGYPYNEQFF. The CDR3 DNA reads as TGTGCCAGTAGCCTTAGCGGGGGTTATCCCTACAATGAGCAGTTCTTC.

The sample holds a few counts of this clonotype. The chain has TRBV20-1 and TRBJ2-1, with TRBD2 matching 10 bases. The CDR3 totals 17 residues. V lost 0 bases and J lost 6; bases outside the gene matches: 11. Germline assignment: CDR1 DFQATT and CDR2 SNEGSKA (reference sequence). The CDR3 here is CSARDFASGSFGNEQFF. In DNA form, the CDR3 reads TGCAGTGCTAGAGATTTCGCTAGCGGGAGTTTTGGCAATGAGCAGTTCTTC.

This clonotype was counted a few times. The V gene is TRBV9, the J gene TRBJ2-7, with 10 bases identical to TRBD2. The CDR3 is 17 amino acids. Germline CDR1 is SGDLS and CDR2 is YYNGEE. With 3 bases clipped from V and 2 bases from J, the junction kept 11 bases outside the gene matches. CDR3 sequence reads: CASSARAGTSATYEQYF. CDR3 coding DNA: TGTGCCAGCAGCGCACGCGCCGGGACTAGCGCAACCTACGAGCAGTACTTC.

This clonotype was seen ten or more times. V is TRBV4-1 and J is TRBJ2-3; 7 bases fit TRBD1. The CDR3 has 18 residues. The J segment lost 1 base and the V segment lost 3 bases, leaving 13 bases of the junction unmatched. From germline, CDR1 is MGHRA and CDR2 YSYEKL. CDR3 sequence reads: CASSHPDRVGSRTDTQYF. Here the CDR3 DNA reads TGCGCCAGCAGCCACCCTGACAGGGTCGGGTCGCGCACAGATACGCAGTATTTT.

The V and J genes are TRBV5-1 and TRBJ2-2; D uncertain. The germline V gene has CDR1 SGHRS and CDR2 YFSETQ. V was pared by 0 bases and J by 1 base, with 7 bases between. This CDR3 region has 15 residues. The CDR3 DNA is TGCGCCAGCAGCTTGGACTCAGTGAACACCGGGGAGCTGTTTTTT. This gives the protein CASSLDSVNTGELFF.

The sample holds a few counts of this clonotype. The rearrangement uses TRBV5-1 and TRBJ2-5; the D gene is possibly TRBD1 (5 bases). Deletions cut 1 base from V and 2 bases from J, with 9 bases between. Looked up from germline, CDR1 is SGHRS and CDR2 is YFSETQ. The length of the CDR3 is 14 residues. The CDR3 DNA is TGCGCCAGCAGCTTGTCAGGGCTACAAGAGACCCAGTACTTC. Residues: CASSLSGLQETQYF.

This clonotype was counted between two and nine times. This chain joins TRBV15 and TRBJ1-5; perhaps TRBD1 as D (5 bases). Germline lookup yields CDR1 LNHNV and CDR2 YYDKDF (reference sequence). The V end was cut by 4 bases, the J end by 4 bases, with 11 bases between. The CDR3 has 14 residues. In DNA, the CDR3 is TGTGCCACCAGCACCCGACAGACAAATCAGCCCCAGCATTTT. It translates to CATSTRQTNQPQHF.

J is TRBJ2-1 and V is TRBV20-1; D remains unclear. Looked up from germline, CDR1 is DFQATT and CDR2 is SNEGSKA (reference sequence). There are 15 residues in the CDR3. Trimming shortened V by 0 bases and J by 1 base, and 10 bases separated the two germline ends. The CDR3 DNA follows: TGCAGTGCTAGAGATTTTAAGAAATCCTACAATGAGCAGTTCTTC. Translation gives CSARDFKKSYNEQFF.

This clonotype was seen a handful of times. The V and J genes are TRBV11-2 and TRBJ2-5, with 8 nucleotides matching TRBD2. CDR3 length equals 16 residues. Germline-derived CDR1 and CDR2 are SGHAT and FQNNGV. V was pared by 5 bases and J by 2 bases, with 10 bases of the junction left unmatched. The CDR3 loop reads CASSPGSGGTQETQYF. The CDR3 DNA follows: TGTGCCAGCAGCCCGGGCTCGGGGGGGACTCAAGAGACCCAGTACTTC.

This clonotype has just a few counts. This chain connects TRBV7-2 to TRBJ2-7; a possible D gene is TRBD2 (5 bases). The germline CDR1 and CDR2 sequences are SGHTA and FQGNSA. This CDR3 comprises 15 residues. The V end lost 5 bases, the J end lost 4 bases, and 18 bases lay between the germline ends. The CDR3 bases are TGTGCCAGCAGCCCCAGCCCTCCTCCGGGGTACGAGCAGTACTTC. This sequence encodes CASSPSPPPGYEQYF.

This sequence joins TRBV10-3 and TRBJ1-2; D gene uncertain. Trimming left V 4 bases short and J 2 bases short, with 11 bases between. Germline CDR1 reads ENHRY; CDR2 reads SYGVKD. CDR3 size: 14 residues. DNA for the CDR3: TGTGCCATCAGTGGGGGAGGAATAAACTATGGCTACACCTTC. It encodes CAISGGGINYGYTF.

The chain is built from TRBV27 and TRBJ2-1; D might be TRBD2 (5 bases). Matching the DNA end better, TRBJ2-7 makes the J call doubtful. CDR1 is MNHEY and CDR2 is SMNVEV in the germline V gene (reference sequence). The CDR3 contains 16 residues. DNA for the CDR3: TGTGCCAGCAAGACCAAGGGCGGGTGGGCCTACAATGAGCAGTACTTC. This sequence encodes CASKTKGGWAYNEQYF.

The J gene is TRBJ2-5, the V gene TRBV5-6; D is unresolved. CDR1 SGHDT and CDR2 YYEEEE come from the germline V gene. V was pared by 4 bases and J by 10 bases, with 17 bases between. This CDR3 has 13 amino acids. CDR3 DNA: TGTGCCAGCAGCACACACCCCAATTCGGGCCAGTACTTC. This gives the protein CASSTHPNSGQYF.

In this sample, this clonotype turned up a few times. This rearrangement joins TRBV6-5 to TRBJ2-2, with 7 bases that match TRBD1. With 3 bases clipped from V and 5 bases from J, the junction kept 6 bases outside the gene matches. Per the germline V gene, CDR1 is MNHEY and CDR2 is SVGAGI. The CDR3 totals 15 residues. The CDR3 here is CASSYSRGNTGELFF. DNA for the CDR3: TGTGCCAGCAGTTATTCCAGGGGGAATACCGGGGAGCTGTTTTTT.